This T cell receptor beta chain was obtained from a study of cytomegalovirus exposure and HLA in healthy donors. Researchers ran the PCR with 60 Vbeta and 13 Jbeta primers. The table came from immunoSEQ multiplex PCR; TCRdb's copy has only in-frame clones and leaves some out. In total, the table holds roughly 43,000 clones. CDR3 length equals 16 residues. Trimming took off 1 base at V and 0 bases at J, with 12 bases between the two ends. Germline loops: CDR1 LGHNA, CDR2 YSLEER. The material sequenced was PBMCs. The chain links TRBV4-3 to TRBJ1-2; D remains unclear. This receptor was taken from a middle-aged woman in good health and CMV-seronegative. The CDR3 protein is CASSQGQYFTNYGYTF. The CDR3 coding sequence is TGCGCCAGCAGCCAAGGGCAGTATTTTACTAACTATGGCTACACCTTC.